The following is a T cell receptor (beta chain) sequence with its context. Its cognate antigen is unknown. This entry comes from a study of T cell responses to AZD1222 COVID-19 vaccine. Points from the study as a whole: Females outnumbered males among donors, who were mostly white British; clonal diversity was possibly underestimated. Only 5 or 6 AZD1222 recipients tested seropositive at baseline.

V was trimmed by 0 bases and J by 4 bases, leaving 11 bases between them. This CDR3 comprises 15 residues. CDR1 and CDR2 from the germline V gene are SGHRS and YFSETQ. The data were produced by immunoSEQ multiplex PCR, yet TCRdb's version contains in-frame clones alone and is incomplete. The repertoire has approximately 83,000 clones, 90% to 95% of them found once; the top ten carry 4.5% to 5.5%. The sequenced sample was peripheral blood, obtained on day 0 of MenACWY control vaccination. The chain employs TRBV5-1 and TRBJ2-1, with a weak D call TRBD2 (6 bases). This sequence originates from an adult in good health. Written as DNA, the CDR3 is TGCGCCAGCAGCTTGGAAGGGCGGGGATACAATGAGCAGTTCTTC. Translating gives CASSLEGRGYNEQFF.